The rows below give T cell receptor beta chains drawn from one sample of a study of T cells after yellow fever vaccination. TCRdb re-derived calls from the 5' RACE reads in MiXCR, one entry per CDR3 protein. The sample has fewer than 400,000 distinct CDR3 sequences, around 6.4% seen once. Sequenced material: PBMCs, taken 5 days after the yellow fever booster vaccination. All receptors derive from a man aged 25 to 40 who received the YFV17D yellow fever vaccine. The CDR3 runs from the conserved cysteine through the conserved F or W. D genes are given only for firm matches. Clone size is given for some rows only: seen once, a few or many times, or a class if the clone is expanded.

D gene | J gene | clone size | V gene | CDR3 protein | CDR3 DNA
. | TRBJ2-2 | . | TRBV7-9 | CASTLYGDTGELFF | TGTGCCAGCACCCTCTACGGCGACACCGGGGAGCTGTTTTTT
. | TRBJ2-5 | . | TRBV4-3 | CASSQEGEETQYF | TGCGCCAGCAGCCAAGAAGGGGAAGAGACCCAGTACTTC
. | TRBJ2-1 | many | TRBV7-2 | CASSLLANNHNEQFF | TGTGCCAGCAGCTTACTAGCTAACAACCACAATGAGCAGTTCTTC
TRBD1 | TRBJ2-6 | . | TRBV7-9 | CASSYRDRRANVLTF | TGTGCCAGCAGCTACCGGGACAGGCGAGCCAACGTCCTGACTTTC
TRBD1 | TRBJ1-1 | . | TRBV7-2 | CASSQGGRPFF | TGTGCCAGCAGTCAGGGGGGGAGGCCTTTCTTT
TRBD2 | TRBJ2-3 | . | TRBV6-1 | CASTRPSGRAAQYF | TGTGCCAGCACCCGTCCTAGCGGGAGAGCCGCGCAGTATTTT
TRBD2 | TRBJ2-1 | . | TRBV29-1 | CSTRTSGSLVWFF | TGCAGCACCCGGACTAGCGGGAGTTTAGTATGGTTCTTC
. | TRBJ2-7 | many | TRBV12-3/TRBV12-4 | CASSKSYEQYF | TGCGCCAGCAGCAAATCCTACGAGCAGTACTTC
. | TRBJ2-2 | many | TRBV7-8 | CASSLTGGSRPTGELFF | TGTGCCAGCAGCTTAACCGGCGGGTCAAGGCCCACCGGGGAGCTGTTTTTT
. | TRBJ2-5 | many | TRBV7-2 | CASSLGTQSETQYF | TGTGCCAGCAGCTTGGGGACACAGTCAGAGACCCAGTACTTC
. | TRBJ2-5 | . | TRBV7-2 | CASSLNRPGSETQYF | TGTGCCAGCAGCTTAAATCGTCCGGGTAGTGAGACCCAGTACTTC
TRBD2 | TRBJ2-3 | . | TRBV20-1 | CSASGLAGVIYTQYF | TGCAGTGCTAGTGGCCTAGCGGGAGTGATATATACGCAGTATTTT
. | TRBJ2-5 | many | TRBV5-1 | CASTVLDGGGQETQYF | TGCGCCAGCACCGTCCTCGACGGAGGAGGTCAAGAGACCCAGTACTTC
TRBD1 | TRBJ1-2 | . | TRBV7-9 | CASSLGGGWGQFTNYGYTF | TGTGCCAGCAGCTTAGGCGGCGGCTGGGGACAGTTTACTAACTATGGCTACACCTTC
. | TRBJ2-7 | many | TRBV7-9 | CASTNGLNYEQYF | TGTGCCAGCACCAATGGGCTTAACTACGAGCAGTACTTC
TRBD2 | TRBJ2-7 | few | TRBV7-2 | CASSLPGLAGAREQYF | TGTGCCAGCAGCTTGCCGGGACTAGCGGGAGCTCGCGAGCAGTACTTC
. | TRBJ1-4 | few | TRBV3-1 | CASSQGPGPTNEKLFF | TGTGCCAGCAGCCAAGGACCGGGACCGACAAATGAAAAACTGTTTTTT
. | TRBJ2-7 | few | TRBV20-1 | CSALKKYEQYF | TGCAGTGCTCTTAAGAAGTACGAGCAGTACTTC
. | TRBJ1-2 | . | TRBV12-3/TRBV12-4 | CASSQGLFNYGYTF | TGTGCCAGCAGCCAAGGACTGTTTAACTATGGCTACACCTTC
TRBD2 | TRBJ2-7 | many | TRBV5-6 | CASSGRLAGGSEQYF | TGTGCCAGCAGCGGAAGACTAGCGGGAGGTTCGGAGCAGTACTTC
TRBD2 | TRBJ2-5 | . | TRBV18 | CASSLGLNVETQYF | TGTGCCAGCTCTCTGGGACTAAACGTGGAGACCCAGTACTTC
TRBD2 | TRBJ2-7 | . | TRBV7-9 | CASSSGTSENYYEQYF | TGTGCCAGCAGCTCCGGGACTAGCGAAAATTACTACGAGCAGTACTTC
. | TRBJ2-5 | . | TRBV7-9 | CASSLTGGWETQYF | TGTGCCAGCAGCCTTACCGGGGGCTGGGAGACCCAGTACTTC
TRBD1 | TRBJ2-7 | few | TRBV27 | CASSLRDRFYEQYF | TGTGCCAGCAGTTTAAGGGACAGGTTCTACGAGCAGTACTTC
TRBD2 | TRBJ2-2 | . | TRBV19 | CASIRAGTSRFSSGELFF | TGTGCCAGTATCCGGGCGGGGACTAGTCGATTTTCGTCCGGGGAGCTGTTTTTT
. | TRBJ2-3 | few | TRBV11-2 | CASSLSMKTDTQYF | TGTGCCAGCAGCTTATCCATGAAGACAGATACGCAGTATTTT
. | TRBJ2-7 | many | TRBV9 | CASSVGGDTYEQYF | TGTGCCAGCAGCGTCGGCGGGGACACTTACGAGCAGTACTTC
. | TRBJ2-1 | few | TRBV15 | CATSRTRQNNEQFF | TGTGCCACCAGCAGGACCCGACAGAACAATGAGCAGTTCTTC
. | TRBJ1-5 | few | TRBV7-8 | CASSLGPISNQPQHF | TGTGCCAGCAGCTTGGGTCCGATTAGCAATCAGCCCCAGCATTTT
. | TRBJ2-5 | . | TRBV5-1 | CASRVEGDIGETQYF | TGCGCCAGCAGGGTCGAAGGGGACATCGGAGAGACCCAGTACTTC
TRBD1 | TRBJ2-7 | many | TRBV7-8 | CASSLKIGGTPYEQYF | TGTGCCAGCAGCTTAAAGATAGGGGGCACCCCCTACGAGCAGTACTTC
. | TRBJ2-1 | . | TRBV6-1 | CASRDLASYNEQFF | TGTGCCAGCAGAGACCTAGCGTCCTACAATGAGCAGTTCTTC
. | TRBJ2-2 | . | TRBV7-9 | CASSYLSGELFF | TGTGCCAGCAGCTATCTGAGTGGGGAGCTGTTTTTT
. | TRBJ2-3 | many | TRBV6-2/TRBV6-3 | CASRLPGTDTQYF | TGTGCCAGCAGGCTACCCGGGACAGATACGCAGTATTTT
. | TRBJ2-6 | many | TRBV12-3/TRBV12-4 | CASTRTGANVLTF | TGTGCCAGCACGCGGACTGGGGCCAACGTCCTGACTTTC
. | TRBJ2-7 | . | TRBV6-5 | CASTTRGSSYEQYF | TGTGCCAGCACTACCCGAGGAAGCTCCTACGAGCAGTACTTC
. | TRBJ1-1 | many | TRBV24-1 | CATREAQGVTFF | TGTGCCACCAGGGAGGCCCAAGGGGTAACTTTCTTT
. | TRBJ2-5 | few | TRBV12-3/TRBV12-4 | CASSFDFQETQYF | TGTGCCAGCAGTTTCGACTTCCAAGAGACCCAGTACTTC
. | TRBJ2-7 | few | TRBV11-2 | CASSPVRQQYF | TGTGCCAGCAGCCCCGTCCGGCAGCAGTACTTC
. | TRBJ1-1 | . | TRBV18 | CASSPLRDGTEAFF | TGTGCCAGCTCACCACTCAGGGATGGTACTGAAGCTTTCTTT
TRBD1 | TRBJ2-7 | few | TRBV5-1 | CARVDRDRVYEQYF | TGCGCCAGAGTCGACCGGGACAGGGTGTACGAGCAGTACTTC
. | TRBJ2-5 | many | TRBV7-2 | CASSLGSGETQYF | TGTGCCAGCAGCTTAGGATCCGGAGAGACCCAGTACTTC
TRBD1 | TRBJ2-1 | many | TRBV28 | CASTVPGTAYNEQFF | TGTGCCAGCACGGTCCCAGGGACAGCTTATAATGAGCAGTTCTTC
. | TRBJ2-2 | . | TRBV10-3 | CAISGTTGELFF | TGTGCCATCAGTGGGACTACCGGGGAGCTGTTTTTT
. | TRBJ2-2 | few | TRBV6-2/TRBV6-3 | CASSYSQSSNTGELFF | TGTGCCAGCAGTTACTCGCAATCGTCGAACACCGGGGAGCTGTTTTTT
. | TRBJ2-4 | few | TRBV2 | CASILDIIAKNIQYF | TGTGCCAGCATTCTAGACATAATAGCCAAAAACATTCAGTACTTC